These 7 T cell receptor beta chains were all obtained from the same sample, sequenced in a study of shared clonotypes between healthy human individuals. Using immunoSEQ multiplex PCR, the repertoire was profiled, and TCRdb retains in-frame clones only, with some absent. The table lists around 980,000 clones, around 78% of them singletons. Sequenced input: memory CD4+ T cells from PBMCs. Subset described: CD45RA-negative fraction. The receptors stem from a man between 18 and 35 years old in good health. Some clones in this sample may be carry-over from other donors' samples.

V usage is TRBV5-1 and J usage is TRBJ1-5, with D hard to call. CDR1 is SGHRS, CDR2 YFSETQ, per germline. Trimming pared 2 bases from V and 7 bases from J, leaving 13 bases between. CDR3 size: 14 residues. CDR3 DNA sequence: TGCGCCAGCAGCTTAACGGGAATGGGGCAGCCCCAGCATTTT. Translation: CASSLTGMGQPQHF.

This chain's CDR3 is CASSVAPQGMNTEAFF. CDR3 DNA: TGTGCCAGCAGCGTAGCTCCCCAGGGCATGAACACTGAAGCTTTCTTT. This sequence joins TRBV9 and TRBJ1-1; a possible D gene is TRBD1 (5 bases). This CDR3 spans 16 amino acids. V lost 0 bases and J lost 0, with 12 bases in between. Germline lookup yields CDR1 SGDLS and CDR2 YYNGEE.

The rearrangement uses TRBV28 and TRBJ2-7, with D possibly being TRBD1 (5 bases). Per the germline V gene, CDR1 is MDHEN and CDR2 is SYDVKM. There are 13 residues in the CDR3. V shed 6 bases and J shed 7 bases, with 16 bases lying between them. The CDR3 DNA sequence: TGTGCCAGCAGGAACACAGGAATTTGGGAGCAGTACTTC. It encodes CASRNTGIWEQYF.

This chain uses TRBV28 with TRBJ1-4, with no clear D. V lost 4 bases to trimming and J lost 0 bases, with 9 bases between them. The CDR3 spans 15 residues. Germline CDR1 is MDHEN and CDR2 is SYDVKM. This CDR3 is CASSSAAATNEKLFF. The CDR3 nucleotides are TGTGCCAGCAGTTCGGCGGCCGCAACTAATGAAAAACTGTTTTTT. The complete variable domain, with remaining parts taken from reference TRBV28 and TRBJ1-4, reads DVKVTQSSRYLVKRTGEKVFLECVQDMDHENMFWYRQDPGLGLRLIYFSYDVKMKEKGDIPEGYSVSREKKERFSLILESASTNQTSMYLCASSSAAATNEKLFFGSGTQLSVL.

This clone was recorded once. CDR3 in amino acids: CASTPSGAETQYF. The CDR3 DNA reads TGTGCCAGCACCCCTTCGGGGGCGGAGACCCAGTACTTC. J is TRBJ2-5 and V is TRBV9; D possibly uses TRBD1 or TRBD2 (6 bases each). The ends were cut back, 6 bases at V and 5 bases at J, with 14 bases in the middle. The CDR3 has 13 amino acids. CDR1 SGDLS and CDR2 YYNGEE come from the germline V gene.

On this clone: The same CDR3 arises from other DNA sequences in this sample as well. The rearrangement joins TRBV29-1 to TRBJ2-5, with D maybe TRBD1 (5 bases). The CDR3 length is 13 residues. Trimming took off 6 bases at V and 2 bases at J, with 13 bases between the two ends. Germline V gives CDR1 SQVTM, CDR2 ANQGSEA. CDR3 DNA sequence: TGCAGCGTCAGCAGGGTAGGGCAAGAGACCCAGTACTTC. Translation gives CSVSRVGQETQYF.

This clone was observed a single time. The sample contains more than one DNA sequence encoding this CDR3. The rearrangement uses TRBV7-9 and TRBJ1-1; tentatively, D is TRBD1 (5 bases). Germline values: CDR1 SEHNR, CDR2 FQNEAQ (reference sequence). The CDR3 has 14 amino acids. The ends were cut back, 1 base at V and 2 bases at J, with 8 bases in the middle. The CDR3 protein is CASSLDGGNTEAFF. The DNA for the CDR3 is TGTGCCAGCAGCTTAGATGGGGGAAACACTGAAGCTTTCTTT.